These 30 T cell receptor beta chains were sequenced from one sample in a study of control samples from healthy donors and cancer patients. Here immunoSEQ multiplex PCR was the method, and the copy in TCRdb shows in-frame clones only, minus some. The repertoire holds about 120,000 clones, with more than 75% as singletons. The sequenced sample was blood. Source of these receptors: a woman in her 70s in good health.

The chain is built from TRBV5-1 and TRBJ2-3; D perhaps matches TRBD2 (5 bases). Trimming left V 4 bases short and J 4 bases short, with 10 bases between. Germline-derived CDR1 and CDR2 are SGHRS and YFSETQ. CDR3 length: 13 residues. The CDR3 loop reads CASSPGSADTQYF. The CDR3 DNA is TGCGCCAGCAGCCCGGGGAGCGCAGATACGCAGTATTTT. The full variable domain, with the rest looked up from reference TRBV5-1 and TRBJ2-3, is KAGVTQTPRYLIKTRGQQVTLSCSPISGHRSVSWYQQTPGQGLQFLFEYFSETQRNKGNFPGRFSGRQFSNSRSEMNVSTLELGDSALYLCASSPGSADTQYFGPGTRLTVL.

The chain is built from TRBV7-2 and TRBJ2-7; 9 nucleotides match TRBD1. This CDR3 spans 14 amino acids. The V gene end was trimmed by 3 bases and the J gene end by 3 bases; junction bases not matched to a gene: 3. Germline CDR1 and CDR2: SGHTA and FQGNSA. CDR3 region: CASSLGTGIYEQYF. CDR3 nucleotide sequence: TGTGCCAGCAGCTTGGGGACAGGGATCTACGAGCAGTACTTC.

This sequence joins TRBV7-9 and TRBJ1-1; TRBD1 matches at 10 bases. Trimming cost V 7 bases and J 0 bases; bases outside gene matches: 11. CDR3 size: 17 residues. Per germline, CDR1 SEHNR and CDR2 FQNEAQ (reference sequence). The CDR3 loop reads CASTNAGDRGMNTEAFF. The DNA of the CDR3 is TGTGCCAGCACTAACGCCGGGGACAGGGGCATGAACACTGAAGCTTTCTTT.

This clone was counted once. The gene calls are TRBV15 and TRBJ2-5; D remains ambiguous. Trimming took 3 bases from V and 0 from J, leaving 8 bases between them. Germline loops: CDR1 LNHNV, CDR2 YYDKDF (reference sequence). This CDR3 has 14 amino acids. The CDR3 DNA is TGTGCCACCAGCAGGCCTACACACCAAGAGACCCAGTACTTC. It encodes CATSRPTHQETQYF.

This clone was recorded only once. V usage is TRBV7-2 and J usage is TRBJ1-6, with 7 bases fitting TRBD1. CDR1 and CDR2 from the germline V gene are SGHTA and FQGNSA. The V segment lost 6 bases and the J segment 11 bases; nucleotides outside the gene matches: 7. There are 13 residues in the CDR3. CDR3 nucleotides: TGTGCCAGCAGAAGACAGGGTGGTACACCCCTCCACTTT. Its translation is CASRRQGGTPLHF.

The V call is TRBV28, the J call TRBJ1-2; possible D gene TRBD1, 5 bases. The CDR3 runs 15 residues. Trimming removed 4 bases from V and 0 bases from J, with 12 bases in between. Germline V gene sequence: CDR1 MDHEN, CDR2 SYDVKM. The DNA for the CDR3 is TGTGCCAGCAGTTCGTTCACGGGGGCTAACTATGGCTACACCTTC. Protein sequence: CASSSFTGANYGYTF.

Turning to this clone: The sample contains more than one DNA sequence encoding this CDR3. The CDR3 DNA is TGTGCCAGCTCACCAGGGCAGGGGTACACTGAAGCTTTCTTT. Its protein is CASSPGQGYTEAFF. The chain joins TRBV18 to TRBJ1-1; perhaps TRBD1 as D (6 bases). The CDR3 has 14 residues. Germline V gene lookup returns CDR1 KGHSH and CDR2 LQKENI. V dropped 2 bases and J dropped 3 bases, with 10 bases sitting between them.

V is TRBV3-1 (or the pseudogene TRBV3-2) and J is TRBJ2-3, with 8 bases lining up with TRBD2. This CDR3 comprises 14 residues. Germline-derived CDR1 and CDR2 are LGHDT and YNNKEL (reference sequence). Trimming removed 4 bases from V and 6 bases from J; junction bases left unmatched: 6. The CDR3 here is CASSRRGGPDTQYF. DNA of the CDR3: TGTGCCAGCAGCCGACGGGGGGGGCCCGATACGCAGTATTTT.

The V gene is TRBV15, the J gene TRBJ1-4, with 10 bases that match TRBD1. CDR1 and CDR2 (germline): LNHNV, YYDKDF (reference sequence). Losses at the gene ends were 3 bases for V and 5 bases for J; bases not matched to a gene: 0. The CDR3 has 14 amino acids. CDR3 residues: CATSRGQGNEKLFF. The CDR3 nucleotides are TGTGCCACCAGCAGGGGACAGGGGAATGAAAAACTGTTTTTT.

V is TRBV18 and J is TRBJ1-1; 10 nucleotides line up with TRBD1. The CDR3 totals 16 residues. With 5 bases clipped from V and 2 bases from J, the junction kept 8 bases outside the gene matches. The germline V gene encodes CDR1 KGHSH and CDR2 LQKENI. Written as DNA, the CDR3 is TGTGCCAGCTCATCTCGGACAGGGGGGCTCAACACTGAAGCTTTCTTT. Translating gives CASSSRTGGLNTEAFF.

This clone has a single count. The rearrangement links TRBV20-1 to TRBJ2-5; D is unclear. V gave up 6 bases and J gave up 2 bases, with 4 bases separating them. This CDR3 region has 10 residues. Germline CDR1 reads DFQATT; CDR2 reads SNEGSKA (reference sequence). In DNA form, the CDR3 reads TGCAGTGCAACTCAAGAGACCCAGTACTTC. Translating gives CSATQETQYF.

The chain combines TRBV19 with TRBJ2-2, with 9 nucleotides matching TRBD2. The V segment lost 2 bases and the J segment 0 bases; nucleotides outside the gene matches: 4. The germline V gene has CDR1 LNHDA and CDR2 SQIVND (reference sequence). The CDR3 extends over 17 amino acids. CDR3 DNA: TGTGCCAGTAGTATAAAAGCGGGGGGCGCGAACACCGGGGAGCTGTTTTTT. This encodes CASSIKAGGANTGELFF.

The chain couples TRBV4-2 to TRBJ1-6; unclear D gene. CDR1 is LGHNA, CDR2 YNFKEQ, per germline. This CDR3 contains 16 residues. Trimming shortened V by 4 bases and J by 7 bases, and 17 bases separated the two germline ends. This CDR3 reads CASSPLSPGPNSPLHF. CDR3 coding DNA: TGTGCCAGCAGCCCGCTGTCCCCGGGCCCGAATTCACCCCTCCACTTT.

The V call is TRBV27, the J call TRBJ2-4, with D unclear. V was cut by 3 bases and J by 8 bases, with 5 bases left in between. The CDR3 runs to 11 residues. CDR1 is MNHEY, CDR2 SMNVEV, per germline (reference sequence). CDR3 sequence: CASSFLDIQYF. The CDR3 DNA reads TGTGCCAGCAGTTTCCTGGACATTCAGTACTTC.

The chain links TRBV6-1 to TRBJ1-1; D perhaps matches TRBD1 (6 bases). V lost 2 bases to trimming and J lost 4 bases, with 11 bases between them. In germline, CDR1 is MNHNS, CDR2 SASEGT. The CDR3 runs to 14 residues. This CDR3 is CASSEKGGATEAFF. The CDR3 bases are TGTGCCAGCAGTGAAAAAGGGGGGGCCACTGAAGCTTTCTTT.

The CDR3 coding sequence is TGTGCCAGCAGTCAAACTTCGGGGTCTGAGCAGTTCTTC. Its translation: CASSQTSGSEQFF. V gene TRBV6-6 combines with J gene TRBJ2-1, with a tentative D call TRBD2 (5 bases). Germline CDR1 reads MNHNY; CDR2 reads SVGAGI (reference sequence). The length of the CDR3 is 13 residues. V shed 5 bases and J shed 9 bases, with 14 bases lying between them.

Here the CDR3 reads CASTRGRVTEAFF. DNA of the CDR3: TGTGCCAGCACACGGGGAAGGGTCACTGAAGCTTTCTTT. This chain links TRBV5-6 with TRBJ1-1; D not certain. Trimming shortened V by 6 bases and J by 4 bases, and 13 bases separated the two germline ends. The CDR3 is 13 residues long. CDR1 and CDR2 (germline): SGHDT, YYEEEE.

The chain links TRBV19 to TRBJ1-4; 7 nucleotides align to TRBD1. Unmatched junction bases numbered 13, after V lost 5 bases and J lost 10 bases. The germline V gene has CDR1 LNHDA and CDR2 SQIVND (reference sequence). CDR3 length: 15 amino acids. The CDR3 is CASSSATGNGVKLFF. The CDR3, as DNA: TGTGCCAGTAGTTCCGCGACAGGGAACGGAGTAAAACTGTTTTTT.

The chain combines TRBV13 with TRBJ1-1, with a possible D match to TRBD1 (6 bases). Germline V gene sequence: CDR1 PRHDT, CDR2 FYEKMQ (reference sequence). This CDR3 spans 15 amino acids. V lost 2 bases and J 0 bases, leaving 10 bases between the germline ends. CDR3: CASSLWTEMNTEAFF. CDR3 in DNA: TGTGCCAGCAGCTTATGGACAGAGATGAACACTGAAGCTTTCTTT.

The V gene is TRBV5-6, the J gene TRBJ2-5; the D is unclear. Germline V gene sequence: CDR1 SGHDT, CDR2 YYEEEE. The CDR3 is 13 amino acids. V gave up 1 base and J gave up 2 bases, with 6 bases separating them. The CDR3 sequence: CASSLYRQETQYF. For the CDR3, the DNA is TGTGCCAGCAGCTTGTATCGGCAAGAGACCCAGTACTTC. The whole variable domain, remainder taken from reference TRBV5-6 and TRBJ2-5, is DAGVTQSPTHLIKTRGQQVTLRCSPKSGHDTVSWYQQALGQGPQFIFQYYEEEERQRGNFPDRFSGHQFPNYSSELNVNALLLGDSALYLCASSLYRQETQYFGPGTRLLVL.

The rearrangement links TRBV21-1 to TRBJ1-2. TRBV21-1 is shown as a pseudogene. The CDR3 extends over 15 amino acids. This CDR3 reads CASSRGQGGYYGYTF. As DNA, the CDR3 is TGTGCCAGCAGCAGGGGGCAGGGAGGTTACTATGGCTACACCTTC.

The V call is TRBV18, the J call TRBJ1-1, with TRBD1 matching 8 bases. The CDR3 extends over 16 amino acids. V dropped 3 bases and J dropped 1; count of bases not matched to a gene: 7. Per the germline V gene, CDR1 is KGHSH and CDR2 is LQKENI. CDR3 in DNA: TGTGCCAGCTCACCCCTCCCAACAGGGGGGAACACTGAAGCTTTCTTT. It yields the protein CASSPLPTGGNTEAFF.

The chain uses TRBV9 and TRBJ1-2, with a weak D call TRBD1 (5 bases). The CDR3 runs to 13 residues. The ends were cut back, 3 bases at V and 8 bases at J, with 14 bases in the middle. CDR1 SGDLS and CDR2 YYNGEE come from the germline V gene. The CDR3 spells CASSAGSQGGYTF. In nucleotides, the CDR3 is TGTGCCAGCAGCGCCGGGTCCCAGGGCGGCTACACCTTC.

This clone occurred a few times. V is TRBV6-2 or TRBV6-3 and J is TRBJ1-5, with TRBD1 matching over 7 bases. Germline V gives CDR1 MNHEY, CDR2 SVGEGT. CDR3 length: 14 amino acids. The ends lost 5 bases at V and 6 bases at J; junction bases unmatched: 7. CDR3 amino acids: CASSPGAGGQPQHF. The DNA of the CDR3 is TGTGCCAGCAGTCCCGGGGCAGGGGGTCAGCCCCAGCATTTT.

This clone was seen only a few times. The CDR3 DNA reads TGCGCCAGCAGCCCGGGACAGGGTAACTATGGCTACACCTTC. Its protein is CASSPGQGNYGYTF. J is TRBJ1-2 and V is TRBV5-1; 9 nucleotides agree with TRBD1. Germline V gene lookup returns CDR1 SGHRS and CDR2 YFSETQ. Germline trimming cut 4 bases from V and 1 base from J; bases unmatched to any gene: 2. CDR3 length: 14 residues.

The rearrangement joins TRBV9 to TRBJ1-4; 7 nucleotides line up with TRBD1. This CDR3 is 14 amino acids long. The germline gives CDR1 SGDLS, CDR2 YYNGEE. Germline trimming cut 3 bases from V and 7 bases from J; bases unmatched to any gene: 6. CDR3 in DNA: TGTGCCAGCAGCGCGACAGGGTGGGCTGAAAAACTGTTTTTT. Amino acids: CASSATGWAEKLFF.

The chain is built from TRBV2 and TRBJ2-7, with D tentatively TRBD2 (5 bases). CDR1 is SNHLY and CDR2 is FYNNEI in the germline V gene. Trimming shortened V by 6 bases and J by 4 bases, and 22 bases separated the two germline ends. The length of the CDR3 is 16 residues. The CDR3 protein is CASSPEPGLRSYEQYF. The CDR3 DNA sequence: TGTGCCAGCAGCCCAGAACCTGGACTGAGAAGTTACGAGCAGTACTTC.

The V and J genes are TRBV5-1 and TRBJ2-7; D is possibly TRBD1 or TRBD2 (6 bases each). The CDR3 loop spans 16 amino acids. V lost 4 bases and J lost 2, with 19 bases in between. Germline values: CDR1 SGHRS, CDR2 YFSETQ. CDR3 DNA: TGCGCCAGCAGCCTTACCCCGACTAGGGGGACCTACGAGCAGTACTTC. It translates to CASSLTPTRGTYEQYF.

This clone qualifies as large. The DNA of the CDR3 is TGTGCCAGCAGCTCCCGGGTAGCGGGGGGGCGTGAGCAGTACTTC. It codes for CASSSRVAGGREQYF. V usage is TRBV7-2 and J usage is TRBJ2-7, with TRBD2 identical over 11 bases. Per germline, CDR1 SGHTA and CDR2 FQGNSA. Trimming took 4 bases from V and 7 from J; bases not matched to a gene: 9. The length of the CDR3 is 15 residues.

A single count supports this clone. This chain joins TRBV19 and TRBJ2-7, with D possibly matching TRBD1 (5 bases). Germline CDR1 is LNHDA and CDR2 is SQIVND (reference sequence). Trimming stripped 5 bases from V and 3 bases from J, with 14 bases between. This CDR3 has 14 amino acids. Written as DNA, the CDR3 is TGTGCCAGTAGTGCCCGACAGAGGAGCTACGAGCAGTACTTC. Translated, it gives CASSARQRSYEQYF.